The clone carrying this T cell receptor (beta chain) was seen a single time. Antigen specificity is unknown. The data derive from a study of cytomegalovirus exposure and HLA in healthy donors. Study in general: Inside one of the first data releases sat 80 million to 95 million unique TCRs taken from HLA-typed donors. Falling in the Caucasian-associated ancestry cluster were roughly 86% of 398 genotyped donors. Study-wide findings and caveats: A later analysis reported that several of the most significant clusters appeared to be linked to common viral pathogens, among them Epstein-Barr virus. According to the study, some 160 TCR beta chains were cytomegalovirus-associated.

Amplification used 60 Vbeta primers and 13 Jbeta primers. Repertoires were generated with immunoSEQ multiplex PCR, while TCRdb's copy carries only in-frame clones and drops some. Here the sample spans 65,000 to 90,000 clones, about nine tenths being singletons. Per germline, CDR1 SGDLS and CDR2 YYNGEE. The junction had 6 bases not matched to a gene; V was cut back by 4 bases and J by 3 bases. This CDR3 comprises 15 residues. The chain uses TRBV9 and TRBJ2-7; 11 bases line up with TRBD2. This receptor was obtained from a woman aged 30 to 39 in good health and CMV-seronegative. The source material was PBMCs. CDR3 protein: CASSILAGVGYEQYF. DNA for the CDR3: TGTGCCAGCAGCATACTAGCGGGAGTGGGCTACGAGCAGTACTTC.